This T cell receptor (beta chain) is drawn from a study of cytomegalovirus exposure and HLA in healthy donors. Findings of the study overall: Donor immune exposure was known only as CMV serostatus. The study flagged about 160 TCR beta chains as cytomegalovirus-associated.

About this clone: Its matching antigen is unknown.

In the PCR, 60 Vbeta and 13 Jbeta primers were used. Assay: immunoSEQ multiplex PCR; the TCRdb copy retains only in-frame clones and omits some. This sample carries approximately 180,000 clones, around 80% of them seen once, and the ten largest clones take approximately 1.5%. Trimming at V came to 6 bases and at J to 8 bases, leaving 13 bases not matched to a gene. This CDR3 spans 15 amino acids. CDR1 and CDR2 from the germline V gene are MDHEN and SYDVKM. This receptor was obtained from a woman aged 30 to 39 in good health and CMV-seropositive. V usage is TRBV28 and J usage is TRBJ2-3; 8 nucleotides line up with TRBD2. The sequencing input was PBMCs. CDR3 bases: TGTGCCAGCAGAAAAAGCGGGGGCCTGCACGGTACGCAGTATTTT. Its translation is CASRKSGGLHGTQYF.